This paragraph reports one T cell receptor (beta chain). This sample was taken from a study of OX40 agonist ivuxolimab in advanced cancers. Repertoires were generated with immunoSEQ multiplex PCR, while TCRdb's copy carries only in-frame clones and drops some. The table lists 70,000 or so clones, more than 75% of them singletons. The sequenced sample was CD4+ or CD8+ T cells sorted from blood, obtained in a trial of the OX40 agonist ivuxolimab. This clonotype was obtained from an adult with an advanced solid tumor such as melanoma, head and neck, liver or kidney cancer.

The CDR3 DNA sequence: TGTGCCAGTAGCTGGACTAGCGCGAACACCGGGGAGCTGTTTTTT. Translated: CASSWTSANTGELFF. The gene calls are TRBV19 and TRBJ2-2, with 9 bases aligning to TRBD2. J lost 0 bases, V lost 6 bases, and 2 bases had no gene match. Germline CDR1 reads LNHDA; CDR2 reads SQIVND (reference sequence). This CDR3 is built from 15 residues.